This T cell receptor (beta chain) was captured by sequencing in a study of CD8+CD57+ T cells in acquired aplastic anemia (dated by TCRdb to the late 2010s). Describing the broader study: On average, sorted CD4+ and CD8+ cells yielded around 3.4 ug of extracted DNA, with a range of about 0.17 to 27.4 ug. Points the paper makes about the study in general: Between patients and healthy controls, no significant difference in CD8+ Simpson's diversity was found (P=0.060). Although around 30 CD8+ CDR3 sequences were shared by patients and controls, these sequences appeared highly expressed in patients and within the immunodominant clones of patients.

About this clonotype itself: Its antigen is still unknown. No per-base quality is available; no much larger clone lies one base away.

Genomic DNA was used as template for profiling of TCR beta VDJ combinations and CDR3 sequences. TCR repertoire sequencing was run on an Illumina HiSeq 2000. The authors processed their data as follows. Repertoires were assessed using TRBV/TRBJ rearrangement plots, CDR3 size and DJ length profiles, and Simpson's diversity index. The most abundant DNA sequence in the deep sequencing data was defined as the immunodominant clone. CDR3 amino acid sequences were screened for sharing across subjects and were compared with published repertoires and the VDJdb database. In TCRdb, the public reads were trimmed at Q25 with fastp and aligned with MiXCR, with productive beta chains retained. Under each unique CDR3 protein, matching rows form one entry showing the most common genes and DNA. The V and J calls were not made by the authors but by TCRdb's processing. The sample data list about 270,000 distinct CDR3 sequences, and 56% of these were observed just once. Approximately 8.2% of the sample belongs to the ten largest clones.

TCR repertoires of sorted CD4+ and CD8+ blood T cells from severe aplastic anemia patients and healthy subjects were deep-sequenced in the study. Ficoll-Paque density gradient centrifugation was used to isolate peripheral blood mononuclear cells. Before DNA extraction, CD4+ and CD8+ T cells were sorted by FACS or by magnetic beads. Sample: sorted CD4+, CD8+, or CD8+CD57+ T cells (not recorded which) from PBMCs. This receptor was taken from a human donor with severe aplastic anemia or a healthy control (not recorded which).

CDR3 region: CATSRDVGTSGSSYEQYF. The DNA sequence follows: TGTGCCACCAGCAGAGATGTGGGGACTAGCGGGAGCTCCTACGAGCAGTACTTC. The rearranged segments are TRBV15 and TRBJ2-7; TRBD2 fits 14 bases in the junction. The germline V gene (reference sequence) supplies CDR1 LNHNV and CDR2 YYDKDF. Here V drops 0 bases and J drops 0 bases, and the junction holds 4 bases not matched to any gene. From cysteine to phenylalanine, the CDR3 is 18 amino acids long. The DNA shown is the 54-base CDR3, in frame from base 1.